The present T cell receptor (beta chain) was sequenced within a study of cytomegalovirus exposure and HLA in healthy donors. Study findings and constraints: The presence/absence work took it that sequencing depth was about the same across donors.

PCR was performed using 60 Vbeta and 13 Jbeta primers. The protocol was immunoSEQ multiplex PCR, while the TCRdb copy is restricted to in-frame clones and leaves out a portion. The table lists 150,000 to 200,000 clones, 75% of them singletons. The V gene's germline CDR1 is MNHNS and CDR2 SASEGT. The CDR3 has 16 amino acids. The V gene end was trimmed by 4 bases and the J gene end by 7 bases; junction bases not matched to a gene: 10. This clone was picked up a small number of times. Antigen: not known. The TCR comes from a woman aged 50 to 60 in good health and CMV-seropositive. The sequencing input was PBMCs. This sequence joins TRBV6-1 and TRBJ2-3; TRBD2 aligns across 11 bases. CDR3 protein: CASSVASGGRFNTQYF. DNA for the CDR3: TGTGCCAGCAGTGTAGCTAGCGGGGGGCGCTTCAATACGCAGTATTTT.